This is a list of T cell receptor beta chains from one sample in a study of shared clonotypes between healthy human individuals. Repertoires were generated with immunoSEQ multiplex PCR, while TCRdb's copy carries only in-frame clones and drops some. This table holds 2 million to 2.5 million clones, 95% found once. Material for sequencing was naive CD4+ T cells sorted from blood. These receptors all stem from a man between 18 and 29 years old in good health. Each CDR3 is given with its conserved first and last residue. Each record gives: D gene, V gene, clone size, J gene, CDR3 DNA, CDR3 protein. A D gene is named only where the DNA matches it firmly. A clone size is listed for some rows: how often the clone was seen (once, few, many), or a class if it is expanded.

.	TRBV7-2	.	TRBJ2-2	TGTGCCAGCAGCTTAATGAACACCGGGGAGCTGTTTTTT	CASSLMNTGELFF
TRBD1	TRBV2	.	TRBJ1-3	TGTGCCAGCAGTGCCCAGACAGGGGGCGGAAACACCATATATTTT	CASSAQTGGGNTIYF
.	TRBV30	.	TRBJ2-2	TGTGCCTGGAGTGTATTAGCGAACACCGGGGAGCTGTTTTTT	CAWSVLANTGELFF
TRBD2	TRBV6-5	.	TRBJ2-3	TGTGCCAGCACGTATCTAGCGGGGACCACAGATACGCAGTATTTT	CASTYLAGTTDTQYF
.	TRBV11-2	.	TRBJ2-5	TGTGCCAGCAGCTTAGATCGTACAGGTCTACAAGAGACCCAGTACTTC	CASSLDRTGLQETQYF
.	TRBV5-5	.	TRBJ2-1	TGTGCCAGCAGCTTGAGGGAACTTAGGCAGGAGCAGTTCTTC	CASSLRELRQEQFF
.	TRBV5-1	.	TRBJ2-3	TGCGCCAGCAGCTTGGGTCTAGCGACAGGCACAGATACGCAGTATTTT	CASSLGLATGTDTQYF
.	TRBV5-6	.	TRBJ2-5	TGTGCCAGCAGACCCACTAGCCTCGGGGAGACCCAGTACTTC	CASRPTSLGETQYF
TRBD2	TRBV6-6	once	TRBJ2-1	TGTGCCAGCACCCTTAGCGGGGGTACCTACAATGAGCAGTTCTTC	CASTLSGGTYNEQFF
.	TRBV5-4	.	TRBJ1-5	TGTGCCAGCAGCTTGGCAGGATTTGATCAGCCCCAGCATTTT	CASSLAGFDQPQHF
TRBD2	TRBV10-3	.	TRBJ2-7	TGTGCCATCAGTGTGACTAGCGGGAGCTCCTACGAGCAGTACTTC	CAISVTSGSSYEQYF
.	TRBV4-1	once	TRBJ2-7	TGCGCCAGCAGCCAAGCGGACGTGGACTACGAGCAGTACTTC	CASSQADVDYEQYF